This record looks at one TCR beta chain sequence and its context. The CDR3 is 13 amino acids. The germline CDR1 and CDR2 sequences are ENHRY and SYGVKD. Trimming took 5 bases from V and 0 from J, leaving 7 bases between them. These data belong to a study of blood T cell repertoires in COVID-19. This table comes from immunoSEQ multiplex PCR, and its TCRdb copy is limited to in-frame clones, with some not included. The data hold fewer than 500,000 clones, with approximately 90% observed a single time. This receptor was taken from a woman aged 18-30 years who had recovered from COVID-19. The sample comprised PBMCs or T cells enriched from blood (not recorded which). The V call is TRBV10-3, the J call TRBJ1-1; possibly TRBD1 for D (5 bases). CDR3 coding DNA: TGTGCCATCAGTAAGGACATGAACACTGAAGCTTTCTTT. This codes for CAISKDMNTEAFF.